In its sample, the clone carrying this TCR beta chain was seen a few times. The antigen is undetermined. This entry comes from a study of cytomegalovirus exposure and HLA in healthy donors. Overall study findings and caveats: HLA alleles showed associations with 16,951 TCR beta sequences in a later analysis, at a 0.05 false discovery rate. It was reported in a later analysis that an Asian-associated ancestry cluster showed fewer N-insertions than the roughly 670-donor mean. In vitro testing confirmed a few CMV-associated chains as specific for CMV antigens.

CDR3 length: 14 residues. The ends lost 7 bases at V and 7 bases at J; junction bases unmatched: 11. Germline V gene lookup returns CDR1 MNHEY and CDR2 SMNVEV (reference sequence). The PCR ran on 60 Vbeta and 13 Jbeta primers. The assay was immunoSEQ multiplex PCR, and TCRdb's table has in-frame clones only and misses some. The table records around 93,000 clones, 65% to 90% of them present only once. The specimen sequenced was PBMCs. The TCR was taken from a man aged 25 to 40 in good health and CMV-seropositive. The chain links TRBV27 to TRBJ2-5; 8 nucleotides match TRBD1. CDR3 protein: CASTEGTGSLTQYF. CDR3 bases: TGTGCCAGCACCGAAGGGACAGGTAGTCTGACCCAGTACTTC.